This is a list of T cell receptor beta chains from one sample in a study of T-cell memory formation after mild COVID-19. TCRdb analysed the 5' RACE reads with MiXCR anew, one entry per CDR3 protein. The sample yields 95,000 to 110,000 distinct CDR3 sequences, 13% to 15% seen once. Sequenced sample: PBMCs or a T cell subset sorted from them (not recorded which). The receptors originated from a man in his late teens or twenties who had mild COVID-19 (a few samples of this study predate the infection). Cell type and time point are not known. Both conserved end residues are part of each CDR3. The D gene is left open where the match is weak. Clone size, where shown, is once, few, many, or a class for clones that have expanded.

TRBV10-3,-,-,TRBJ1-6,14,CVSEWGSYNSPLHF,TGTGTCAGTGAGTGGGGCAGCTATAATTCACCCCTCCACTTT
TRBV7-3,-,few,TRBJ2-3,13,CASSLVLTDTQYF,TGTGCCAGCAGCTTGGTCCTCACAGATACGCAGTATTTT
TRBV7-9,TRBD1,-,TRBJ1-6,15,CASSLSQGVPSPLHF,TGTGCCAGCAGCTTAAGTCAGGGGGTGCCGTCACCCCTCCACTTT
TRBV4-1,-,few,TRBJ2-7,15,CASSQGMAGTYEQYF,TGCGCCAGCAGCCAAGGGATGGCGGGTACCTACGAGCAGTACTTC
TRBV23-1,-,once,TRBJ1-1,16,CASSQLGVKLRTEAFF,TGCGCCAGCAGTCAACTAGGGGTTAAGTTACGCACTGAAGCTTTCTTT
TRBV5-1,-,-,TRBJ2-2,14,CASSPDSRPGELFF,TGCGCCAGCAGCCCGGATAGCCGTCCCGGGGAGCTGTTTTTT
TRBV19,TRBD1,-,TRBJ2-4,17,CASRPPLEDRTKNIQYF,TGTGCCAGTAGACCACCTCTCGAGGACAGGACCAAAAACATTCAGTACTTC
TRBV9,-,-,TRBJ2-2,12,CASSGTLGELFF,TGTGCCAGCAGCGGTACCCTCGGGGAGCTGTTTTTT
TRBV4-1,-,few,TRBJ1-1,13,CASSPTWEAEAFF,TGCGCCAGCAGCCCGACTTGGGAAGCTGAAGCTTTCTTT
TRBV24-1,-,-,TRBJ2-5,17,CATSGPTLEGIQETQYF,TGTGCCACCAGTGGTCCCACCCTAGAGGGGATACAAGAGACCCAGTACTTC
TRBV30,TRBD1,-,TRBJ2-1,13,CAWSVLGRGSRFF,TGTGCCTGGAGTGTACTCGGCAGGGGGTCGAGGTTCTTC
TRBV30,-,few,TRBJ2-7,13,CAWSDRRSYEQYF,TGTGCCTGGAGTGACAGGCGGTCCTACGAGCAGTACTTC
TRBV27,TRBD1,-,TRBJ2-5,14,CASSRGQGGETQYF,TGTGCCAGCAGTAGGGGACAGGGGGGAGAGACCCAGTACTTC
TRBV5-6,-,-,TRBJ1-1,14,CASSALGFNTEAFF,TGTGCCAGCTCAGCTTTAGGGTTCAACACTGAAGCTTTCTTT
TRBV7-2,-,-,TRBJ2-5,15,CASRKTAAATPTQYF,TGTGCCAGCCGGAAGACAGCGGCAGCCACCCCGACCCAGTACTTC
TRBV6-4,-,-,TRBJ1-1,15,CASSPQGYGNTEAFF,TGTGCCAGCAGCCCACAGGGTTATGGGAACACTGAAGCTTTCTTT
TRBV7-9,-,-,TRBJ1-3,13,CATGHFSGNTIYF,TGTGCCACCGGACACTTCTCTGGAAACACCATATATTTT
TRBV7-8,TRBD2,-,TRBJ2-1,15,CASRRTSGAYNEQFF,TGTGCCAGCAGGCGAACTAGCGGGGCCTACAATGAGCAGTTCTTC
TRBV4-3,-,few,TRBJ1-1,12,CASSQDFAEAFF,TGCGCCAGCAGCCAGGATTTTGCTGAAGCTTTCTTT
TRBV7-2,-,-,TRBJ2-4,17,CASSSAWGWQGSNIQYF,TGTGCCAGCAGCTCCGCGTGGGGGTGGCAGGGATCAAACATTCAGTACTTC
TRBV20-1,-,many,TRBJ2-2,14,CSASEGRDTGELFF,TGCAGTGCTAGTGAGGGACGGGACACCGGGGAGCTGTTTTTT
TRBV9,-,-,TRBJ1-2,15,CASSGGLLKTYGYTF,TGTGCCAGCAGCGGAGGGTTGCTTAAAACCTATGGCTACACCTTC
TRBV19,-,-,TRBJ2-5,15,CASSPTPRIGETQYF,TGTGCCAGTAGTCCCACCCCAAGAATTGGGGAGACCCAGTACTTC
TRBV3-1,-,many,TRBJ1-4,15,CASSQDSQDTEKLFF,TGTGCCAGCAGCCAAGATTCGCAGGATACTGAAAAACTGTTTTTT
TRBV13,-,few,TRBJ2-2,15,CASSLVGGNTGELFF,TGTGCCAGCAGCTTAGTAGGAGGGAACACCGGGGAGCTGTTTTTT
TRBV19,-,few,TRBJ1-2,13,CASSITRSYGYTF,TGTGCCAGTAGTATTACAAGAAGCTATGGCTACACCTTC
TRBV7-9,-,-,TRBJ2-7,13,CASSFTESYEQYF,TGTGCCAGCAGCTTCACGGAGAGCTACGAGCAGTACTTC
TRBV19,TRBD1,-,TRBJ2-3,15,CASSSRDRGGDTQYF,TGTGCCAGTAGCAGTCGGGACAGGGGAGGAGATACGCAGTATTTT
TRBV7-9,-,few,TRBJ2-1,13,CASSLLERREQFF,TGTGCCAGCAGCTTACTGGAGCGTCGTGAGCAGTTCTTC
TRBV29-1,-,few,TRBJ2-1,12,CSVDVWGNEQFF,TGCAGCGTTGATGTGTGGGGTAATGAGCAGTTCTTC
TRBV4-2,-,-,TRBJ1-5,17,CASSHGPERGPYQPQHF,TGTGCCAGCAGCCATGGGCCAGAAAGGGGACCTTATCAGCCCCAGCATTTT
TRBV27,TRBD1,few,TRBJ1-2,14,CASSWTGGSYGYTF,TGTGCCAGCAGTTGGACAGGGGGATCCTATGGCTACACCTTC
TRBV27,TRBD2,-,TRBJ2-1,18,CASTTTGGSLLLTNEQFF,TGTGCCAGCACCACTACCGGGGGGTCCCTTCTGCTTACCAATGAGCAGTTCTTC
TRBV6-5,-,few,TRBJ1-1,14,CASSSGGGGTEAFF,TGTGCCAGCAGTTCTGGAGGGGGAGGGACTGAAGCTTTCTTT
TRBV29-1,-,-,TRBJ2-4,14,CSVDPLRLRNIQYF,TGCAGCGTTGACCCGCTGCGACTTAGAAACATTCAGTACTTC